These T cell receptor beta chains were read from a single sample in a study of T cell responses to AZD1222 COVID-19 vaccine. Clones were sequenced by immunoSEQ multiplex PCR, and TCRdb holds only the in-frame ones, with some missing. The repertoire holds about 99,000 clones, with about 90% as singletons. Sequencing was performed on peripheral blood, taken on day 0 of AZD1222 vaccination. The origin of the receptors is an adult in good health. CDR3s include the opening cysteine and the closing phenylalanine or tryptophan. The order of the fields is V gene, J gene, CDR3 length, clone size, D gene, CDR3 protein, CDR3 DNA. D genes are given only for firm matches. Where a row states a size, it is once, few, many or the class of an expanded clone; other rows omit it.

TRBV12-3/TRBV12-4	TRBJ1-2	13	.	.	CASSLGTGGGYTF	TGTGCCAGCAGTTTAGGCACAGGAGGGGGCTACACCTTC
TRBV6-2/TRBV6-3	TRBJ1-1	13	.	.	CASSNEAFAEAFF	TGTGCCAGCAGTAACGAGGCTTTCGCTGAAGCTTTCTTT
TRBV7-2	TRBJ1-5	15	.	TRBD1	CASSEGAPRGQPQHF	TGTGCCAGCAGCGAGGGGGCGCCGAGAGGGCAGCCCCAGCATTTT
TRBV11-2	TRBJ2-7	15	few	.	CASSLVPGADYEQYF	TGTGCCAGCAGCTTAGTCCCGGGGGCTGACTACGAGCAGTACTTC
TRBV11-1	TRBJ2-3	16	.	TRBD2	CASSLLAGGARDTQYF	TGTGCCAGCAGCTTATTGGCCGGGGGGGCCCGAGATACGCAGTATTTT
TRBV5-1	TRBJ2-3	16	.	TRBD2	CASTSTLAGVTDTQYF	TGTGCCAGCACCTCCACACTTGCGGGAGTAACAGATACGCAGTATTTT
TRBV11-2	TRBJ1-1	13	.	.	CASSFGVGTEAFF	TGTGCCAGCAGCTTTGGGGTTGGGACTGAAGCTTTCTTT
TRBV14	TRBJ1-2	15	.	.	CASSLRPHGGYGYTF	TGTGCCAGCAGCCTCCGTCCTCACGGGGGATATGGCTACACCTTC
TRBV5-1	TRBJ2-7	14	.	TRBD1	CASRGTAGSYEQYF	TGCGCCAGCAGGGGGACAGCCGGCTCCTACGAGCAGTACTTC
TRBV6-5	TRBJ1-3	13	.	TRBD1	CASSGTAGNTIYF	TGTGCCAGCAGCGGGACAGCCGGAAACACCATATATTTT
TRBV7-2	TRBJ2-1	14	.	TRBD2	CASSQGQLAGVPFF	TGTGCCAGCAGCCAAGGACAGCTAGCGGGAGTGCCCTTCTTC
TRBV3-1/TRBV3-2	TRBJ2-7	14	once	TRBD2	CASSPGLAISEQYF	TGTGCCAGCAGCCCGGGACTAGCAATCTCCGAGCAGTACTTC
TRBV6-6	TRBJ1-1	14	once	TRBD1	CASSNRGTNTEAFF	TGTGCCAGCAGCAACAGGGGAACTAACACTGAAGCTTTCTTT
TRBV7-2	TRBJ1-5	15	.	.	CASSLGRHSNQPQHF	TGTGCCAGCAGCTTGGGGAGACATAGCAATCAGCCCCAGCATTTT
TRBV3-1/TRBV3-2	TRBJ2-4	19	.	TRBD2	CASSPSLGTSGGAMYIQYF	TGTGCCAGCAGCCCCTCATTAGGGACTAGCGGGGGGGCCATGTACATTCAGTACTTC
TRBV2	TRBJ1-1	13	.	.	CASSEGWVSEAFF	TGTGCCAGCAGTGAAGGGTGGGTCTCGGAAGCTTTCTTT
TRBV5-6	TRBJ1-3	14	few	TRBD1	CASSLMGQGDTIYF	TGTGCCAGCAGCTTGATGGGTCAGGGGGACACCATATATTTT
TRBV7-2	TRBJ1-1	15	.	.	CASSSASMRGTEAFF	TGTGCCAGCAGCTCTGCCTCGATGAGGGGCACTGAAGCTTTCTTT
TRBV18	TRBJ1-2	13	.	TRBD1	CASSSGTADGYTF	TGTGCCAGCTCATCCGGGACAGCCGATGGCTACACCTTC
TRBV6-5	TRBJ1-4	13	.	.	CASSGERGGKLFF	TGTGCCAGCAGCGGGGAACGTGGAGGAAAACTGTTTTTT
TRBV19	TRBJ2-4	12	.	.	CASGDTKNIQYF	TGTGCCAGCGGGGACACCAAAAACATTCAGTACTTC
TRBV5-8	TRBJ2-1	15	.	TRBD2	CASSVAGGALDEQFF	TGTGCCAGCAGCGTAGCGGGGGGCGCGTTGGATGAGCAGTTCTTC